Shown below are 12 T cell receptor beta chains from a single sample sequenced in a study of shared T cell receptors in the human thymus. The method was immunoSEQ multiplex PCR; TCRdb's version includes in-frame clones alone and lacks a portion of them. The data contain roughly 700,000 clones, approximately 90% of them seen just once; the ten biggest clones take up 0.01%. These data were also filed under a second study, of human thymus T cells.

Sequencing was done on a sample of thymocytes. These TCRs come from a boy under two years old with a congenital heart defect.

CDR3 in DNA: TGTGCTAGTGGCCCATCACCCCCAGCGGGAGGTCCGAACACCGGGGAGCTGTTTTTT. Translated, it gives CASGPSPPAGGPNTGELFF. The J gene is TRBJ2-2, the V gene TRBV12-5, with 9 bases identical to TRBD2. Per germline, CDR1 LGHNT and CDR2 FRNRAP. V lost 6 bases to trimming and J lost 0 bases; unmatched junction nucleotides: 14. This CDR3 comprises 19 residues.

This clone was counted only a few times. For the CDR3, the DNA is TGTGCCTGGAGTACCACAGGATTGATAACCTACGAGCAGTACTTC. It is translated as CAWSTTGLITYEQYF. The chain couples TRBV30 to TRBJ2-7, with a weak D call TRBD1 (5 bases). The CDR3 totals 15 residues. Germline lookup yields CDR1 GTSNPN and CDR2 SVGIG (reference sequence). V shed 2 bases and J shed 2 bases, with 16 bases lying between them. Complete variable domain (other parts from reference TRBV30 and TRBJ2-7): SQTIHQWPATLVQPVGSPLSLECTVEGTSNPNLYWYRQAAGRGLQLLFYSVGIGQISSEVPQNLSASRPQDRQFILSSKKLLLSDSGFYLCAWSTTGLITYEQYFGPGTRLTVT.

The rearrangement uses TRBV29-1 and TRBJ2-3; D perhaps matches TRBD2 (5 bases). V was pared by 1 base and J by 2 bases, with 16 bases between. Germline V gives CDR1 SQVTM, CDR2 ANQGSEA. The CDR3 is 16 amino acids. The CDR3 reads CSVEGLRVYPTDTQYF. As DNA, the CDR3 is TGCAGCGTTGAAGGACTGAGGGTTTACCCCACAGATACGCAGTATTTT.

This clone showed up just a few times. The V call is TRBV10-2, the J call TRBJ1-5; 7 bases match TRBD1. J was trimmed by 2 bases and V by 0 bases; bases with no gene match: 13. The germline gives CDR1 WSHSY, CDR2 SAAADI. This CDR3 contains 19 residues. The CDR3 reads CASSESSPDRLGRNQPQHF. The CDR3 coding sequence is TGCGCCAGCAGTGAGTCATCCCCGGACAGGTTGGGTCGCAATCAGCCCCAGCATTTT.

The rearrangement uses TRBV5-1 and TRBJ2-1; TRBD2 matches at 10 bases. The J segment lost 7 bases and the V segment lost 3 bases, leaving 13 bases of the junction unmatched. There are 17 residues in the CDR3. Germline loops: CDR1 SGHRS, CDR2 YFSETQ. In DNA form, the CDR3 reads TGCGCCAGCAGCTCGGAAAGAAAGCGGGAGGGTCGTAATGAGCAGTTCTTC. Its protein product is CASSSERKREGRNEQFF.

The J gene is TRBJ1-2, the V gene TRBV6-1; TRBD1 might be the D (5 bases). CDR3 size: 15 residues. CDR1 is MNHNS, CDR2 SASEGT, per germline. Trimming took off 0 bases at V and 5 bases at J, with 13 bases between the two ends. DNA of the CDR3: TGTGCCAGCAGTGAAGCGGTCAGGGTGGGATATGGCTACACCTTC. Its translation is CASSEAVRVGYGYTF.

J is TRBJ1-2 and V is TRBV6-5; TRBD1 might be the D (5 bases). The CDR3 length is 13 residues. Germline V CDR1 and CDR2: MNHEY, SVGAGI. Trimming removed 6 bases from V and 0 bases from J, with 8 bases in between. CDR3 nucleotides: TGTGCCAGCAGAAGACAGCCTAACTATGGCTACACCTTC. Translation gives CASRRQPNYGYTF.

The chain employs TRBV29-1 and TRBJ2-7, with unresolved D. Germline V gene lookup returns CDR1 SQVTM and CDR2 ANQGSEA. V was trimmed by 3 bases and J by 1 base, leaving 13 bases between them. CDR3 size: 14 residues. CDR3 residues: CSVEWPNSSYEQYF. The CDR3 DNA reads TGCAGCGTTGAGTGGCCCAATTCTTCCTACGAGCAGTACTTC.

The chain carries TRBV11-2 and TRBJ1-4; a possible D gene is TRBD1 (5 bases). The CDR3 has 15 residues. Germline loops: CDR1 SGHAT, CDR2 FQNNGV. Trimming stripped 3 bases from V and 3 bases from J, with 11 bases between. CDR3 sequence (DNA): TGTGCCAGCAGCTTGAGCGGGGCAGCTAATGAAAAACTGTTTTTT. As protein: CASSLSGAANEKLFF.

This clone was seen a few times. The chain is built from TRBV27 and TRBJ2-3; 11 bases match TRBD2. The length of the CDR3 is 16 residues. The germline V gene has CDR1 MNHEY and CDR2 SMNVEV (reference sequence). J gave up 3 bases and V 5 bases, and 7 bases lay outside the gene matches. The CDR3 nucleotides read TGTGCCAGCAGTCGGATACTAGCGGGAGAAACAGATACGCAGTATTTT. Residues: CASSRILAGETDTQYF.

In DNA form, the CDR3 reads TGTGCCAGCAGCTTAAACAGCAATGAGCAGTTCTTC. Residues: CASSLNSNEQFF. The rearrangement uses TRBV7-8 and TRBJ2-1, with D uncertain. CDR3 length: 12 residues. V shed 2 bases and J shed 6 bases, with 5 bases lying between them. Germline V gene data show CDR1 as SGHVS and CDR2 as FQNEAQ.

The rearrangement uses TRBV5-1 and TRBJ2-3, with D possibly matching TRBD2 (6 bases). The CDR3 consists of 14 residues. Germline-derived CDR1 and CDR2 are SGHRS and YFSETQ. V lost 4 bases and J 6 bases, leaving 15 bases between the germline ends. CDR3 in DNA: TGCGCCAGCAGCCCACCCCTCGCGGGGGATACGCAGTATTTT. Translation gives CASSPPLAGDTQYF. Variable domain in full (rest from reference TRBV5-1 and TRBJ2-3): KAGVTQTPRYLIKTRGQQVTLSCSPISGHRSVSWYQQTPGQGLQFLFEYFSETQRNKGNFPGRFSGRQFSNSRSEMNVSTLELGDSALYLCASSPPLAGDTQYFGPGTRLTVL.